These 15 T cell receptor beta chains share one sample of origin, sequenced in a study of monozygotic twins with inflammatory bowel disease (dated 2019 in TCRdb). Library preparation was by 5' RACE. The sequencer listed for this sample is Illumina HiSeq 2500. TCRdb reprocessed the reads, reporting each CDR3 protein sequence once and no DNA. The table of this sample itemizes 330,000 or so distinct CDR3 sequences. The ten largest account for around 2% of the sample. Input material: blood. Receptors originate from a human donor with ulcerative colitis or Crohn's disease, or a healthy co-twin of an affected twin (not recorded which).

The chain couples TRBV5-1 to TRBJ1-2. Germline V gene lookup returns CDR1 SGHRS and CDR2 YFSETQ. The CDR3 loop spans 13 amino acids. CDR3 region: CASSLPSSYGYTF.

V usage is TRBV19 and J usage is TRBJ2-2; TCRdb indicates TRBD1, and absent DNA this call remains unverified. This CDR3 region has 15 residues. In germline, CDR1 is LNHDA, CDR2 SQIVND (reference sequence). The CDR3 protein is CASSSVRGLTGELFF.

The chain links TRBV5-4 to TRBJ2-5; TCRdb's D call of TRBD2 is untestable without DNA. CDR3 length: 14 residues. Per germline, CDR1 SGHNT and CDR2 YYREEE (reference sequence). CDR3 in amino acids: CASSFLAGGLTQYF.

The chain combines TRBV6-5 with TRBJ2-1; the D call of TRBD1 rests on TCRdb alone, since no DNA is present to check it. The CDR3 covers 14 residues. CDR1 is MNHEY and CDR2 is SVGAGI in the germline V gene. CDR3 region: CASSYPGTLNEQFF.

CDR3 protein: CASSPGGQGGSNTGELFF. The gene calls are TRBV4-1 and TRBJ2-2; TCRdb designates TRBD1, a call that cannot be tested without DNA. CDR1 and CDR2 from the germline V gene are MGHRA and YSYEKL. There are 18 residues in the CDR3.

Here the CDR3 reads CASRQRKGQGYRNTEAFF. The chain recombines TRBV28 with TRBJ1-1; TCRdb gives TRBD1 as the D gene, but with no DNA this cannot be confirmed. CDR3 length: 18 residues. Germline values: CDR1 MDHEN, CDR2 SYDVKM. Filled out from reference TRBV28 and TRBJ1-1, the complete variable domain reads DVKVTQSSRYLVKRTGEKVFLECVQDMDHENMFWYRQDPGLGLRLIYFSYDVKMKEKGDIPEGYSVSREKKERFSLILESASTNQTSMYLCASRQRKGQGYRNTEAFFGQGTRLTVV.

The genes are TRBV20-1 and TRBJ1-6. Germline CDR1 reads DFQATT; CDR2 reads SNEGSKA (reference sequence). The CDR3 extends over 13 amino acids. CDR3 in amino acids: CSARGVGNSPLHF.

V is TRBV5-1 and J is TRBJ2-1; as DNA is missing, the TRBD1 call by TCRdb cannot be tested. The CDR3 is 15 residues long. The germline CDR1 and CDR2 sequences are SGHRS and YFSETQ. CDR3 region: CASSLNGGPGNEQFF.

The chain is built from TRBV5-1 and TRBJ2-6. The CDR3 consists of 16 residues. The germline gives CDR1 SGHRS, CDR2 YFSETQ. CDR3 loop: CASSLAGISGANVLTF. Looking up the rest from reference TRBV5-1 and TRBJ2-6 gives the full variable domain: KAGVTQTPRYLIKTRGQQVTLSCSPISGHRSVSWYQQTPGQGLQFLFEYFSETQRNKGNFPGRFSGRQFSNSRSEMNVSTLELGDSALYLCASSLAGISGANVLTFGAGSRLTVL.

V gene TRBV11-2 combines with J gene TRBJ1-6. Germline lookup yields CDR1 SGHAT and CDR2 FQNNGV. The CDR3 has 16 residues. The CDR3 sequence: CASSFLLTSFNSPLHF. Full variable domain (remainder filled in from reference TRBV11-2 and TRBJ1-6): EAGVAQSPRYKIIEKRQSVAFWCNPISGHATLYWYQQILGQGPKLLIQFQNNGVVDDSQLPKDRFSAERLKGVDSTLKIQPAKLEDSAVYLCASSFLLTSFNSPLHFGNGTRLTVT.

The genes are TRBV5-1 and TRBJ1-2. There are 13 residues in the CDR3. Per the germline V gene, CDR1 is SGHRS and CDR2 is YFSETQ. The CDR3 reads CASSLDTNYGYTF.

V gene TRBV12-3 or TRBV12-4 combines with J gene TRBJ2-2; there is no DNA to check the TCRdb D call of TRBD2. The CDR3 has 14 amino acids. This CDR3 is CATGLAGATGELFF.

The genes are TRBV19 and TRBJ2-1; the TCRdb call, TRBD1, lacks DNA for checking. This CDR3 comprises 14 residues. The germline V gene encodes CDR1 LNHDA and CDR2 SQIVND (reference sequence). Here the CDR3 reads CASSTGDNYNEQFF.

The chain uses TRBV20-1 and TRBJ2-2; TCRdb lists TRBD1, though no DNA is available to test this call. Germline V gives CDR1 DFQATT, CDR2 SNEGSKA (reference sequence). This CDR3 has 17 residues. The CDR3 sequence is CSARDLEGQANTGELFF.

The V and J genes are TRBV7-9 and TRBJ2-3; TCRdb reports TRBD1, a call that lacks DNA to check it against. Germline V CDR1 and CDR2: SEHNR, FQNEAQ (reference sequence). The CDR3 contains 15 residues. CDR3 loop: CASSSIQGSTDTQYF.